These 25 T cell receptor beta chains were all obtained from the same sample, sequenced in a study of tissue T cells after allogeneic stem cell transplantation. Sequenced by immunoSEQ multiplex PCR; TCRdb stores in-frame clones only, minus some. There are approximately 17,000 clones in the sample; approximately 70% occur only once, and about 1% lies in the top ten. Source material: spleen. These receptors all come from a female BALB/c mouse in good health. Mouse MHC haplotype: H2-d.

About this clone: The gene names given are mouse names. With the read ending 1 residue before the CDR3 end, the germline J gene is used to fill in that end. The rearrangement uses TRBV13-3 and TRBJ2-7; the D is unclear. Trimming took off 1 base at V and 0 bases at J, with 5 bases between the two ends. Germline V CDR1 and CDR2: NNHDY, SYVADS. The CDR3 length is 13 residues. This chain's CDR3 is CASSDYSSYEQYF. The sequenced part of the CDR3 DNA is TGTGCCAGCAGTGATTACAGCTCCTATGAACAGTAC.

Details on this clone: Gene names are the mouse ones. The CDR3 extends 1 residue past the end of the read, so its final part is completed from the germline J gene. The chain links TRBV31 to TRBJ1-2; 7 positions match TRBD1. The V and J ends lost 6 bases and 2 bases, in that order; junction bases with no gene match: 3. The V gene's germline CDR1 is GKSSPN and CDR2 SITVG. The CDR3 runs 12 residues. CDR3 sequence reads: CACLTGNSDYTF. The CDR3 DNA, read in part, is TGTGCCTGCTTGACAGGGAACTCCGACTACACC.

As regards this clone: Genes and germline are mouse. The read falls 1 residue short of the CDR3 end, and the missing part is taken from the germline J gene. The chain couples TRBV19 to TRBJ1-4; maybe TRBD1 (6 bases). Germline CDR1 and CDR2: FNHDT and SITEND (reference sequence). CDR3 length equals 14 residues. V shed 4 bases and J shed 0 bases, with 7 bases lying between them. CDR3: CASSRTVSNERLFF. Partial CDR3 DNA: TGTGCCAGCAGTCGGACAGTTTCCAACGAAAGATTATTT.

This clone showed up just a few times. Any gene name here is a mouse gene name. The read ends 1 residue early relative to the CDR3; the germline J gene fills the gap. V usage is TRBV2 and J usage is TRBJ2-7; the match to TRBD2 covers 7 bases. Trimming cost V 2 bases and J 0 bases; bases outside gene matches: 1. Germline V gene lookup returns CDR1 LGHNA and CDR2 YSYQKL. This CDR3 contains 14 residues. The part of the CDR3 DNA that was read is TGTGCCAGCAGCCAAACTGGGGTCTCCTATGAACAGTAC. Amino acids: CASSQTGVSYEQY. From start to end, the CDR3 is CASSQTGVSYEQYF.

Points on this clone: One end of the junction varies from germline; a read error may be responsible. These gene names are mouse names. The CDR3 goes on 1 residue after the read ends, and that part is filled in from the germline J gene. The sample contains more than one DNA sequence encoding this CDR3. The chain recombines TRBV29 with TRBJ1-3; 7 bases align to TRBD1. This CDR3 comprises 15 residues. CDR1 is MSHET, CDR2 SYDVDS, per germline. CDR3 sequence reads: CASSLRDSSGNTLYF. The DNA read from the CDR3 is TGTGCTAGCAGTTTACGGGACAGTTCTGGAAACACGCTCTAT.

As to this clone: The gene names here belong to mouse. The CDR3 end is not reached by the read, which stops 1 residue before it; the germline J gene fills it in. This chain connects TRBV31 to TRBJ1-1; D gene ambiguous. This CDR3 region has 13 residues. Germline V gene sequence: CDR1 GKSSPN, CDR2 SITVG. V dropped 2 bases and J dropped 1 base, with 8 bases sitting between them. This CDR3 is CAWSSQSNTEVFF. The CDR3 bases that were read are TGTGCCTGGAGTAGCCAGTCGAACACAGAAGTCTTC.

Details on this clone: Germline and genes: mouse. Read sequence stops 1 residue before the CDR3 end, and the germline J gene provides the missing end. V usage is TRBV3 and J usage is TRBJ2-5, with 7 positions matching TRBD2. Trimming at V came to 1 base and at J to 2 bases, leaving 0 bases not matched to a gene. The CDR3 runs to 14 residues. Germline CDR1 SNHLY, CDR2 FYNGKV (reference sequence). CDR3 DNA, as far as it was read: TGTGCCAGCAGCTTAGACTGGGGCCAAGACACCCAGTAC. Residues: CASSLDWGQDTQY. The full CDR3 is CASSLDWGQDTQYF.

This clone was observed a handful of times. The listed genes are named as in mouse. The read ends 1 residue early relative to the CDR3; the germline J gene fills the gap. The V call is TRBV13-2, the J call TRBJ2-1, with TRBD2 identical over 8 bases. Germline lookup yields CDR1 NNHNN and CDR2 SYGAGS (reference sequence). CDR3 length: 16 residues. V was pared by 1 base and J by 1 base, with 4 bases of the junction left unmatched. Here the CDR3 reads CASGDLAGGNYAEQFF. CDR3 DNA, as far as it was read: TGTGCCAGCGGTGATCTCGCTGGGGGGAACTATGCTGAGCAGTTC.

Of note for this clone: Germline and genes here are mouse. The CDR3 goes on 1 residue after the read ends, and that part is filled in from the germline J gene. The V call is TRBV13-2, the J call TRBJ2-2; the D is unclear. The length of the CDR3 is 12 residues. Between the trimmed V and J ends, which lost 0 bases and 7 bases, there was a span of 4 bases. Germline V gene lookup returns CDR1 NNHNN and CDR2 SYGAGS (reference sequence). CDR3 loop: CASGDAGGQLYF. Partial CDR3 DNA: TGTGCCAGCGGTGATGCCGGCGGGCAGCTCTAC.

For this clone: Gene names denote mouse genes. Sequencing ends 1 residue short of the CDR3 end; the germline J gene provides the rest. V is TRBV19 and J is TRBJ1-6; D may be TRBD1 (6 bases). TRBJ1-6 is flagged as an ORF with uncertain function. The germline CDR1 and CDR2 sequences are FNHDT and SITEND (reference sequence). The CDR3 runs 15 residues. Trimming shortened V by 5 bases and J by 3 bases, and 12 bases separated the two germline ends. The covered CDR3 bases are TGTGCCAGCAGCCCACAGGGAGACTATAATTCGCCCCTCTAC. Encoded protein: CASSPQGDYNSPLY. The full CDR3 reads CASSPQGDYNSPLYF.

Concerning this clone: Gene names and germline refer to mouse. Sequencing ends 1 residue short of the CDR3 end; the germline J gene provides the rest. The V call is TRBV29, the J call TRBJ1-4, with D possibly matching TRBD1 (5 bases). The germline V gene has CDR1 MSHET and CDR2 SYDVDS. This CDR3 region has 15 residues. Between the trimmed V and J ends, which lost 3 bases and 0 bases, there was a span of 8 bases. CDR3 DNA (partial): TGTGCTAGCAGTTTTTGGGGGATTTCCAACGAAAGATTATTT. Encoded protein: CASSFWGISNERLF. The whole CDR3 is CASSFWGISNERLFF.

Regarding this clone: The gene names here belong to mouse. The read terminates 1 residue ahead of where the CDR3 ends, so the germline J gene completes it. V usage is TRBV13-2 and J usage is TRBJ2-5; D uncertain. Looked up from germline, CDR1 is NNHNN and CDR2 is SYGAGS (reference sequence). The germline V and J ends were trimmed by 0 bases and 6 bases, with 8 bases remaining between them. The CDR3 spans 13 residues. The CDR3 region is CASGDAGVDTQYF. The CDR3 DNA, read in part, is TGTGCCAGCGGTGATGCCGGGGTCGACACCCAGTAC.

Worth noting for this clone: Here the gene names and germline are mouse. The missing CDR3 end, 1 residue past where the read stops, is filled in from the germline J gene. The chain joins TRBV13-2 to TRBJ2-7; 12 nucleotides match TRBD2. The CDR3 runs 15 residues. The trim removed 3 bases at V and 7 bases at J, leaving 8 bases unmatched. CDR1 NNHNN and CDR2 SYGAGS come from the germline V gene (reference sequence). The CDR3 bases that were read are TGTGCCAGCGGTGGAAGACTGGGGGGGCGAAGGGAACAGTAC. This encodes CASGGRLGGRREQY. The CDR3 in its entirety is CASGGRLGGRREQYF.

Worth noting for this clone: Germline and genes: mouse. The observed sequence ends 1 residue before the CDR3 terminus, with the missing tail filled in from the germline J gene. The rearrangement uses TRBV5 and TRBJ2-1; D gene unclear. V lost 1 base and J lost 3, with 1 base in between. The CDR3 loop spans 12 amino acids. Germline V gene sequence: CDR1 LGHNA, CDR2 YNLKQL (reference sequence). The CDR3: CASSQVYAEQFF. The sequenced CDR3 bases are TGTGCCAGCAGCCAAGTCTATGCTGAGCAGTTC.

With respect to this clone: The gene names given are mouse names. The read ends 1 residue before the CDR3 terminus; that terminus is restored from the germline J gene. The rearrangement joins TRBV13-1 to TRBJ2-1; 9 positions agree with TRBD1. This CDR3 comprises 15 residues. Germline assignment: CDR1 NSHNY and CDR2 SYGAGN. The V and J ends lost 0 bases and 3 bases, in that order; junction bases with no gene match: 1. The sequenced CDR3 bases are TGTGCCAGCAGTGATGCGGGACAGGGCTATGCTGAGCAGTTC. This sequence encodes CASSDAGQGYAEQF. The complete CDR3 protein is CASSDAGQGYAEQFF.

This clone was detected only once. Gene names are mouse gene names. The CDR3 end falls 1 residue outside the read, so it is completed with the germline J gene. The chain carries TRBV1 and TRBJ1-6; 9 bases map to TRBD1. TRBJ1-6 is filed as an ORF, its function uncertain. Germline-derived CDR1 and CDR2 are NSQYPW and LRSPGD (reference sequence). J gave up 4 bases and V 3 bases, and 1 base lay outside the gene matches. The CDR3 has 15 amino acids. CDR3 protein: CTCSAGTGYNSPLYF. Partial CDR3 DNA: TGCACCTGCAGTGCCGGGACAGGGTATAATTCGCCCCTCTAC.

The sample holds a few counts of this clone. Genes here carry mouse names. The sequence runs out 1 residue before the end of the CDR3; the remainder is reconstructed from the germline J gene. The rearrangement joins TRBV13-1 to TRBJ1-5, with no clear D. CDR1 NSHNY and CDR2 SYGAGN come from the germline V gene. Between the trimmed V and J ends, which lost 4 bases and 0 bases, there was a span of 5 bases. This CDR3 spans 13 amino acids. CDR3: CASSLHNNQAPLF. The sequenced CDR3 bases are TGTGCCAGCAGTCTGCATAACAACCAGGCTCCGCTT.

Concerning this clone: Here the gene names and germline are mouse. The CDR3 end is not reached by the read, which stops 1 residue before it; the germline J gene fills it in. This chain connects TRBV19 to TRBJ1-6; D unclear. TRBJ1-6 is an ORF, and what it does is uncertain. The germline CDR1 and CDR2 sequences are FNHDT and SITEND (reference sequence). Trimming pared 1 base from V and 6 bases from J, leaving 2 bases between. This CDR3 has 12 amino acids. CDR3 residues: CASSITNSPLYF. Incomplete CDR3 DNA: TGTGCCAGCAGTATAACTAATTCGCCCCTCTAC.

This clone was detected a few times. Gene and germline names: mouse. The read ends 1 residue before the CDR3 terminus; that terminus is restored from the germline J gene. The rearrangement links TRBV19 to TRBJ2-7; TRBD1 matches 8 bases. Per germline, CDR1 FNHDT and CDR2 SITEND (reference sequence). J was trimmed by 0 bases and V by 4 bases; bases with no gene match: 3. The CDR3 spans 14 residues. CDR3 DNA (partial): TGTGCCAGCAGTCAGGACAGGGACTCCTATGAACAGTAC. It codes for CASSQDRDSYEQY. The full-length CDR3 reads as CASSQDRDSYEQYF.

Remarks on this clone: The gene names here belong to mouse. The CDR3 end falls 1 residue outside the read, so it is completed with the germline J gene. This chain connects TRBV13-1 to TRBJ2-5; 8 positions match TRBD1. The CDR3 is made up of 13 amino acids. Germline-derived CDR1 and CDR2 are NSHNY and SYGAGN. Trimming took 3 bases from V and 5 from J; bases not matched to a gene: 2. The CDR3 protein is CASSGDRGDTQYF. The sequenced CDR3 bases are TGTGCCAGCAGTGGAGACAGGGGAGACACCCAGTAC.

This clone turned up a few times. The gene symbols are mouse symbols. The sequence runs out 1 residue before the end of the CDR3; the remainder is reconstructed from the germline J gene. The chain joins TRBV5 to TRBJ1-1; unclear D gene. From germline, CDR1 is LGHNA and CDR2 YNLKQL (reference sequence). This CDR3 is 13 amino acids long. Deletions cut 1 base from V and 0 bases from J, with 3 bases between. The covered CDR3 bases are TGTGCCAGCAGCCAAGGGACAAACACAGAAGTCTTC. This sequence encodes CASSQGTNTEVF. The full CDR3 protein reads CASSQGTNTEVFF.

Note on this clone: Gene names follow the mouse nomenclature. Coverage ceases 1 residue before the CDR3 finishes, and the germline J gene fills in the end. The rearrangement joins TRBV13-2 to TRBJ2-4; D remains ambiguous. The CDR3 is made up of 13 amino acids. The V end lost 2 bases, the J end lost 0 bases, and 4 bases lay between the germline ends. Germline CDR1 and CDR2: NNHNN and SYGAGS (reference sequence). The covered CDR3 bases are TGTGCCAGCGGTGAACGGAGTCAAAACACCTTGTAC. Translated, it gives CASGERSQNTLY. The full CDR3 protein reads CASGERSQNTLYF.

To note about this clone: Mouse names are used for the genes. The CDR3 end lies 1 residue beyond the end of the read and is filled in from the germline J gene. The chain uses TRBV13-3 and TRBJ2-4, with TRBD2 matching over 12 bases. The CDR3 has 15 amino acids. Germline V gene sequence: CDR1 NNHDY, CDR2 SYVADS. The J segment lost 3 bases and the V segment lost 5 bases, leaving 4 bases of the junction unmatched. The CDR3 sequence: CASRSGTGGQNTLYF. The covered CDR3 bases are TGTGCCAGCAGATCCGGGACTGGGGGGCAAAACACCTTGTAC.

In its sample, this clone was seen once. Gene and germline names: mouse. With the read ending 1 residue before the CDR3 end, the germline J gene is used to fill in that end. The genes are TRBV14 and TRBJ2-2; D is possibly TRBD1 (5 bases). Trimming pared 3 bases from V and 4 bases from J, leaving 10 bases between. The CDR3 is 14 residues long. Per germline, CDR1 SGHDT and CDR2 FRDEAV. The covered CDR3 bases are TGTGCCAGCAGTTCTCAGGGAGGCACCGGGCAGCTCTAC. Translated, it gives CASSSQGGTGQLY. The full CDR3 is CASSSQGGTGQLYF.

The sample holds a few counts of this clone. Mouse germline and gene names are used. Read data end 1 residue before the CDR3 end; the end is taken from the germline J gene. The chain has TRBV13-3 and TRBJ2-7; TRBD2 agrees at 9 bases. The ends lost 0 bases at V and 3 bases at J; junction bases unmatched: 4. The germline V gene has CDR1 NNHDY and CDR2 SYVADS. The CDR3 has 15 amino acids. CDR3 in amino acids: CASSDGAGGGYEQYF. The covered CDR3 bases are TGTGCCAGCAGTGATGGTGCTGGGGGGGGCTATGAACAGTAC.